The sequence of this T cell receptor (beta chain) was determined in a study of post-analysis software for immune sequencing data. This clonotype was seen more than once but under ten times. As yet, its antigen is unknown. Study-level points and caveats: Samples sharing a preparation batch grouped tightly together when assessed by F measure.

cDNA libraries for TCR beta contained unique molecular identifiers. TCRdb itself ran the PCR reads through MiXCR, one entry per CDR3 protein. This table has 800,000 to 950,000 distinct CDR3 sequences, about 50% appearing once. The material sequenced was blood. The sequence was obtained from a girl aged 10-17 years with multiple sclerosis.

The CDR3 region is CATSRPGQSYEQYF. The CDR3, as DNA: TGTGCCACCAGCAGACCCGGACAGTCCTACGAGCAGTACTTC. V is TRBV15 and J is TRBJ2-7; D might be TRBD1 (6 bases). CDR1 is LNHNV and CDR2 is YYDKDF in the germline V gene (reference sequence). The ends were cut back, 2 bases at V and 1 base at J, with 9 bases in the middle. There are 14 residues in the CDR3. The full variable domain, its missing parts supplied by reference TRBV15 and TRBJ2-7, is DAMVIQNPRYQVTQFGKPVTLSCSQTLNHNVMYWYQQKSSQAPKLLFHYYDKDFNNEADTPDNFQSRRPNTSFCFLDIRSPGLGDTAMYLCATSRPGQSYEQYFGPGTRLTVT.